This TCR beta chain emerged from a study of cytomegalovirus exposure and HLA in healthy donors. Study-wide background: The same platform used for the 500 to 850 first-cohort repertoires was also used for the roughly 130 validation repertoires, as a later analysis reported. Findings of the study overall: Reported results showed that the classifier diagnosed cytomegalovirus status with high specificity and sensitivity.

Per germline, CDR1 LNHDA and CDR2 SQIVND (reference sequence). The CDR3 has 16 residues. V was clipped by 3 bases and J by 2 bases; unmatched bases: 2. Notes on this clone: Its matching antigen is unknown.

This table comes from immunoSEQ multiplex PCR, and its TCRdb copy is limited to in-frame clones, with some not included. The sample contains some 170,000 clones, roughly 83% of which appear only once. The V and J genes are TRBV19 and TRBJ2-3, with TRBD2 identical over 13 bases. This receptor was taken from a man aged 25-40 years in good health and CMV-seropositive. The sequenced sample was PBMCs. CDR3 nucleotide sequence: TGTGCCAGTAGTATCGGACTAGCGGGGGACACAGATACGCAGTATTTT. The encoded protein is CASSIGLAGDTDTQYF.